This T cell receptor beta chain was identified during a study of blood T cell repertoires in COVID-19. Study background: The study drew acute and convalescent COVID-19 samples from the United States, Italy and Spain.

TCRdb's copy holds only in-frame clones and misses some; the assay was immunoSEQ multiplex PCR. The sample has fewer than 250,000 clones; 86% are singletons. CDR1 and CDR2 from the germline V gene are SGHVS and FNYEAQ. CDR3 size: 18 residues. Trimming at V came to 1 base and at J to 7 bases, leaving 13 bases not matched to a gene. This clone was detected only once. Patients at the Seattle site were enrolled during active infection and followed longitudinally. The TCR sequence derives from an elderly woman with COVID-19, enrolled during active disease. The sequenced material came from peripheral blood. The J gene is TRBJ1-5, the V gene TRBV7-6, with 10 bases lining up with TRBD1. The chain's CDR3 is CASSLVSGTGAFGQPQHF. The CDR3 DNA follows: TGTGCCAGCAGCTTAGTATCCGGGACAGGGGCTTTTGGACAGCCCCAGCATTTT.